The 30 T cell receptor beta chains below all came from one sample that was sequenced in a study of neoadjuvant nivolumab and ipilimumab in lung cancer. The data were produced by immunoSEQ multiplex PCR, yet TCRdb's version contains in-frame clones alone and is incomplete. The table shows 25,000 to 30,000 clones, with 70% to 80% occurring only once. Specimen: tumor tissue, collected after neoadjuvant nivolumab, alone or with ipilimumab, at or shortly before surgery. The receptors shown here come from an adult with non-small cell lung cancer.

In this sample, this clone turned up a few times. CDR3 amino acids: CASSLGLGTYEQYF. In DNA, the CDR3 is TGTGCCAGCAGCTTAGGTCTCGGGACCTACGAGCAGTACTTC. The rearrangement uses TRBV7-9 and TRBJ2-7, with D perhaps TRBD2 (5 bases). The V end lost 1 base, the J end lost 2 bases, and 9 bases lay between the germline ends. The CDR3 spans 14 residues. Germline CDR1 SEHNR, CDR2 FQNEAQ (reference sequence).

CDR3 nucleotides: TGTGCCAGCAGCCCGAGCGGGGCGGGAACCACCGGGGAGCTGTTTTTT. Translated, it gives CASSPSGAGTTGELFF. The chain couples TRBV5-4 to TRBJ2-2, with 7 bases identical to TRBD2. Germline V CDR1 and CDR2: SGHNT, YYREEE (reference sequence). The CDR3 extends over 16 amino acids. J lost 4 bases, V lost 4 bases, and 10 bases had no gene match.

This clone showed up just once. The rearrangement links TRBV5-4 to TRBJ2-5, with D possibly called TRBD1 or TRBD2 (5 bases each). The ends were cut back, 4 bases at V and 2 bases at J, with 9 bases in the middle. Germline CDR1 and CDR2: SGHNT and YYREEE (reference sequence). This CDR3 spans 13 amino acids. CDR3 sequence: CASSGGTQETQYF. DNA of the CDR3: TGTGCCAGCAGCGGGGGAACGCAAGAGACCCAGTACTTC.

This clone has only a few counts. This rearrangement joins TRBV10-1 to TRBJ2-1, with 12 bases fitting TRBD2. CDR1 and CDR2 from the germline V gene are WNHNN and SYGVQD (reference sequence). The trim removed 3 bases at V and 8 bases at J, leaving 11 bases unmatched. The CDR3 contains 17 residues. CDR3 bases: TGCGCCAGCAGTGATTTTCGGACTAGCGGGGTGTTGGATGAGCAGTTCTTC. Its protein product is CASSDFRTSGVLDEQFF.

V usage is TRBV6-5 and J usage is TRBJ1-4, with 8 bases identical to TRBD1. The CDR3 covers 13 residues. CDR1 and CDR2 from the germline V gene are MNHEY and SVGAGI. J was trimmed by 8 bases and V by 6 bases; bases with no gene match: 5. The CDR3 DNA reads TGTGCCAGCAGGGCAGGGGGCGAGGAAAAACTGTTTTTT. This sequence encodes CASRAGGEEKLFF.

The rearrangement uses TRBV25-1 and TRBJ1-1; D is ambiguous. CDR3 length: 15 amino acids. With 0 bases removed from V and 0 bases from J, the gap between germline ends came to 8 bases. Germline values: CDR1 MGHDK, CDR2 SYGVNS. CDR3 nucleotides: TGTGCCAGCAGTGAATATGGCCAGATGAACACTGAAGCTTTCTTT. Translated, it gives CASSEYGQMNTEAFF.

J is TRBJ2-3 and V is TRBV10-3; 9 bases are shared with TRBD2. V was clipped by 4 bases and J by 4 bases; unmatched bases: 0. Germline V gene sequence: CDR1 ENHRY, CDR2 SYGVKD. This CDR3 comprises 13 residues. CDR3 in amino acids: CAISGTSADTQYF. CDR3 nucleotide sequence: TGTGCCATCAGTGGGACTAGCGCAGATACGCAGTATTTT.

V usage is TRBV7-9 and J usage is TRBJ2-3; maybe TRBD1 (5 bases). Trimming shortened V by 6 bases and J by 12 bases, and 10 bases separated the two germline ends. Germline V lookup: CDR1 SEHNR, CDR2 FQNEAQ (reference sequence). The CDR3 contains 10 residues. The CDR3 spells CASSSGKQYF. Written as DNA, the CDR3 is TGTGCCAGCAGTTCAGGGAAACAGTATTTT.

In this sample, this clone turned up a few times. The CDR3 sequence: CASKRVNQPQHF. The CDR3 region has the DNA TGTGCCAGCAAGAGGGTTAATCAGCCCCAGCATTTT. The rearrangement joins TRBV6-6 to TRBJ1-5; D ambiguous. The V end lost 7 bases, the J end lost 4 bases, and 8 bases lay between the germline ends. Germline lookup yields CDR1 MNHNY and CDR2 SVGAGI (reference sequence). This CDR3 has 12 amino acids.

The rearrangement joins TRBV7-9 to TRBJ2-5, with unresolved D. Germline V lookup: CDR1 SEHNR, CDR2 FQNEAQ (reference sequence). This CDR3 has 10 amino acids. Trimming took off 10 bases at V and 5 bases at J, with 8 bases between the two ends. This CDR3 is CATSVETQYF. For the CDR3, the DNA is TGTGCCACATCTGTCGAGACCCAGTACTTC. The whole variable domain, filled in from reference TRBV7-9 and TRBJ2-5, reads DTGVSQNPRHKITKRGQNVTFRCDPISEHNRLYWYRQTLGQGPEFLTYFQNEAQLEKSRLLSDRFSAERPKGSFSTLEIQRTEQGDSAMYLCATSVETQYFGPGTRLLVL.

The gene calls are TRBV7-8 and TRBJ1-6, with 8 bases that match TRBD1. V shed 5 bases and J 7 bases; nucleotides not matched to a gene: 4. The CDR3 covers 14 residues. CDR1 is SGHVS and CDR2 is FQNEAQ in the germline V gene. CDR3 bases: TGTGCCAGCAGCCGACGACAGGGGAATTCACCCCTCCACTTT. It yields the protein CASSRRQGNSPLHF.

The genes are TRBV5-4 and TRBJ2-5; D perhaps matches TRBD1 (5 bases). The V gene lost 0 bases and the J gene lost 4 bases, with 16 bases spanning the gap. CDR1 is SGHNT, CDR2 YYREEE, per germline (reference sequence). There are 16 residues in the CDR3. DNA for the CDR3: TGTGCCAGCAGCTTGGTAGGCAGGGAAGGGGCAGAGACCCAGTACTTC. Protein sequence: CASSLVGREGAETQYF.

In nucleotides, the CDR3 is TGTGCCTGGAGTTTAACACAGGCCGTGGCCTACGAGCAGTACTTC. Amino acid sequence: CAWSLTQAVAYEQYF. The V and J genes are TRBV30 and TRBJ2-7, with D possibly matching TRBD1 (5 bases). Per the germline V gene, CDR1 is GTSNPN and CDR2 is SVGIG (reference sequence). V lost 2 bases to trimming and J lost 2 bases, with 16 bases between them. The CDR3 loop spans 15 amino acids.

This chain uses TRBV2 with TRBJ2-1, with D uncertain. The CDR3 loop spans 14 amino acids. Trimming took 6 bases from V and 3 from J, leaving 12 bases between them. Germline CDR1 SNHLY, CDR2 FYNNEI. CDR3 nucleotide sequence: TGTGCCAGCAGCTTTGAGATACTCTACAATGAGCAGTTCTTC. It specifies CASSFEILYNEQFF.

This clone was observed a single time. CDR3: CASSPRQTGELFF. The CDR3 DNA reads as TGTGCCAGCAGCCCCCGCCAAACCGGGGAGCTGTTTTTT. The gene calls are TRBV7-9 and TRBJ2-2; no clear D gene. Looked up from germline, CDR1 is SEHNR and CDR2 is FQNEAQ (reference sequence). The CDR3 loop spans 13 amino acids. V gave up 5 bases and J gave up 5 bases, with 9 bases separating them.

This clone was observed a few times. V and J are TRBV9 and TRBJ2-3, with D possibly matching TRBD2 (6 bases). The CDR3 sequence is 16 residues long. The V end lost 1 base, the J end lost 0 bases, and 12 bases lay between the germline ends. Looked up from germline, CDR1 is SGDLS and CDR2 is YYNGEE. CDR3 coding DNA: TGTGCCAGCAGCGTAACCGGCGGGGCTAGCACAGATACGCAGTATTTT. It yields the protein CASSVTGGASTDTQYF.

The chain uses TRBV4-1 and TRBJ1-1; D unresolved. The CDR3 runs to 14 residues. V was pared by 0 bases and J by 0 bases, with 5 bases between. CDR1 and CDR2 from the germline V gene are MGHRA and YSYEKL. The CDR3 is CASSQERVNTEAFF. The DNA for the CDR3 is TGCGCCAGCAGCCAAGAACGAGTGAACACTGAAGCTTTCTTT.

In its sample, this clone was seen a few times. This chain links TRBV7-9 with TRBJ2-1; TRBD2 matches 9 bases. This CDR3 has 15 amino acids. Germline V lookup: CDR1 SEHNR, CDR2 FQNEAQ (reference sequence). V lost 0 bases, J lost 9 bases, and 6 bases stayed unmatched. The chain's CDR3 is CASSLALAGNGEQFF. The CDR3 nucleotides read TGTGCCAGCAGCTTAGCCCTAGCGGGGAATGGTGAGCAGTTCTTC.

This sequence joins TRBV6-6 and TRBJ2-3; TRBD1 agrees at 9 bases. This CDR3 spans 15 amino acids. With V trimmed by 5 bases and J by 5 bases, 8 bases remained unmatched. The germline V gene encodes CDR1 MNHNY and CDR2 SVGAGI (reference sequence). The CDR3 DNA reads as TGTGCCAGCAGTCTAGGGACAGGGCTAGGAGATACGCAGTATTTT. Translated: CASSLGTGLGDTQYF.

The chain couples TRBV2 to TRBJ2-7; tentative D call: TRBD1 (6 bases). V lost 7 bases, J lost 12 bases, and 16 bases lay in between. There are 11 residues in the CDR3. Germline-derived CDR1 and CDR2 are SNHLY and FYNNEI. As DNA, the CDR3 is TGTGCCAGCATCGTCGGGACACAGGTGTACTTC. It is translated as CASIVGTQVYF.

This clone was seen once. The gene calls are TRBV5-4 and TRBJ2-4; D perhaps matches TRBD1 (6 bases). The CDR3 is made up of 15 amino acids. The ends were cut back, 2 bases at V and 5 bases at J, with 14 bases in the middle. CDR1 and CDR2 (germline): SGHNT, YYREEE (reference sequence). The CDR3 nucleotides read TGTGCCAGCAGCTTCAGGGACACTCCCCAAAACATTCAGTACTTC. The encoded protein is CASSFRDTPQNIQYF.

The chain uses TRBV7-8 and TRBJ2-5, with TRBD2 as a possible D gene (5 bases). Germline assignment: CDR1 SGHVS and CDR2 FQNEAQ. The V end lost 5 bases, the J end lost 1 base, and 11 bases lay between the germline ends. The CDR3 contains 14 residues. CDR3 sequence (DNA): TGTGCCAGCAGCCCGGACTGGTTCCAAGAGACCCAGTACTTC. Protein: CASSPDWFQETQYF.

The gene calls are TRBV5-1 and TRBJ2-3, with TRBD1 identical over 8 bases. The CDR3 spans 15 residues. From germline, CDR1 is SGHRS and CDR2 YFSETQ. Trimming cost V 0 bases and J 4 bases; bases outside gene matches: 4. CDR3 region: CASSLEGRGPDTQYF. CDR3 nucleotide sequence: TGCGCCAGCAGCTTGGAGGGCAGGGGGCCAGATACGCAGTATTTT.

V is TRBV5-8 and J is TRBJ2-3, with a weak D call TRBD1 (6 bases). V lost 4 bases and J lost 1, with 16 bases in between. Germline values: CDR1 SGHTS, CDR2 YDEGEE. This CDR3 contains 16 residues. Written as DNA, the CDR3 is TGTGCCAGCAGCGCCTTACAGGGTAGGGGCACAGATACGCAGTATTTT. Amino acids: CASSALQGRGTDTQYF.

J is TRBJ1-1 and V is TRBV29-1; D remains ambiguous. Trimming removed 5 bases at V and 8 bases at J, with 9 bases between. The CDR3 extends over 10 amino acids. Germline CDR1 is SQVTM and CDR2 is ANQGSEA. CDR3 protein: CSVLGEEAFF. CDR3 nucleotide sequence: TGCAGCGTTCTCGGGGAAGAAGCTTTCTTT.

This chain uses TRBV13 with TRBJ2-5; 7 bases align to TRBD1. V dropped 5 bases and J dropped 3; count of bases not matched to a gene: 3. CDR3 length: 13 residues. Germline CDR1 is PRHDT and CDR2 is FYEKMQ (reference sequence). Written as DNA, the CDR3 is TGTGCCAGCAGCACAGGGGTGAAAGAGACCCAGTACTTC. The encoded protein is CASSTGVKETQYF.

The chain combines TRBV6-1 with TRBJ1-5, with D unresolved. The CDR3 extends over 13 amino acids. CDR1 is MNHNS, CDR2 SASEGT, per germline. The V end was cut by 6 bases, the J end by 6 bases, with 12 bases between. Written as DNA, the CDR3 is TGTGCCAGCAGCGACTTTATCGGTCAGCCCCAGCATTTT. Its translation: CASSDFIGQPQHF.

This clone was recorded a few times. The chain uses TRBV6-6 and TRBJ2-3; 9 bases are shared with TRBD2. With 2 bases clipped from V and 1 base from J, the junction kept 4 bases outside the gene matches. This CDR3 has 16 residues. Per germline, CDR1 MNHNY and CDR2 SVGAGI (reference sequence). The CDR3 sequence: CASSYPQRGGTDTQYF. DNA of the CDR3: TGTGCCAGCAGTTACCCACAGCGGGGGGGCACAGATACGCAGTATTTT.

The chain employs TRBV6-1 and TRBJ2-6; no clear D. This CDR3 is 15 amino acids long. Germline CDR1 reads MNHNS; CDR2 reads SASEGT. The germline V and J ends were trimmed by 3 bases and 4 bases, with 10 bases remaining between them. CDR3 in amino acids: CASSDGVEGANVLTF. In DNA, the CDR3 is TGTGCCAGCAGTGATGGGGTTGAGGGGGCCAACGTCCTGACTTTC.

The gene calls are TRBV7-2 and TRBJ1-1, with D uncertain. There are 15 residues in the CDR3. Germline lookup yields CDR1 SGHTA and CDR2 FQGNSA. The V end lost 4 bases, the J end lost 1 base, and 13 bases lay between the germline ends. The CDR3 reads CASSSYWEGNTEAFF. As DNA, the CDR3 is TGTGCCAGCAGCTCTTACTGGGAGGGGAACACTGAAGCTTTCTTT.